A selection of T cell receptor beta chains follows, all from one sample in a study of blood T cell repertoires in COVID-19. Libraries were prepared by immunoSEQ multiplex PCR; TCRdb keeps only in-frame clonotypes and omits some of them. The sample lists roughly 330,000 clones, 85% to 90% occurring once. The sample was PBMCs or T cells enriched from blood (not recorded which). These receptors were taken from a woman between 18 and 30 years old who had recovered from COVID-19. Both conserved end residues are part of each CDR3. A D gene is named only where the DNA matches it firmly. The listing skips clone size in some rows; elsewhere it reads once, few, many or a size class.

clone_size,j_call,v_call,d_call,cdr3_nt,cdr3_aa
few,TRBJ2-7,TRBV5-1,TRBD2,TGCGCCAGCAGCCCCCACTTCTCGGCGGGAGAAGGTAACGAGCAGTACTTC,CASSPHFSAGEGNEQYF
once,TRBJ1-1,TRBV27,TRBD1,TGTGCCAGCAGTTTGTGGGGACAGGGGGCCTACACTGAAGCTTTCTTT,CASSLWGQGAYTEAFF
.,TRBJ1-1,TRBV4-1,.,TGCGCCAGCAGCCAATTTATTAGGAACACTGAAGCTTTCTTT,CASSQFIRNTEAFF
.,TRBJ1-1,TRBV4-2,TRBD1,TGTGCCAGCAGCCAAGCTACAGGGGGGGGCACTGAAGCTTTCTTT,CASSQATGGGTEAFF
.,TRBJ2-7,TRBV5-1,.,TGCGCCAGCAGCGCGGGACTTGGGCAGTACTTC,CASSAGLGQYF
.,TRBJ1-5,TRBV9,TRBD1,TGTGCCAGCAGCCTGACAGGGGGCCCTCCTAATCAGCCCCAGCATTTT,CASSLTGGPPNQPQHF
.,TRBJ2-5,TRBV5-6,.,TGTGCCAGCAGCTTGACGAGGCAAGAGACCCAGTACTTC,CASSLTRQETQYF
.,TRBJ1-2,TRBV6-5,.,TGTGCCAGCAGTTACCAGCCTCTGACAGCCCTCTATGGCTACACCTTC,CASSYQPLTALYGYTF
.,TRBJ2-2,TRBV9,TRBD1,TGTGCCAGCAGCGGGGGGACAGCGGCCGGGGAGCTGTTTTTT,CASSGGTAAGELFF
.,TRBJ2-7,TRBV7-8,TRBD1,TGTGCCAGCAGCTTAGAACCGGGACAGGGGGCTATAGAGCAGTACTTC,CASSLEPGQGAIEQYF
once,TRBJ1-3,TRBV30,.,TGTGCCTCCCGGGGGGGGGCGCGTGGAAACACCATATATTTT,CASRGGARGNTIYF
.,TRBJ1-2,TRBV6-2/TRBV6-3,.,TGTGCCAGCAGTTACTCTGACAGGCCTAACTATGGCTACACCTTC,CASSYSDRPNYGYTF
.,TRBJ1-2,TRBV5-5,TRBD1,TGTGCCAGCAGCGATCCGAAACAGGGGGCGAATGGCTACACCTTC,CASSDPKQGANGYTF
.,TRBJ2-7,TRBV19,.,TGTGCCAGTAGTATCTCGGTAGACAGGCCCTACGAGCAGTACTTC,CASSISVDRPYEQYF
.,TRBJ1-1,TRBV7-6,.,TGTGCCAGCAGCATGTCCCGGGACTCAAACACTGAAGCTTTCTTT,CASSMSRDSNTEAFF
.,TRBJ2-1,TRBV9,TRBD2,TGTGCCAGCAGCCTCGGACTAGCGGGGGAACCCTACAATGAGCAGTTCTTC,CASSLGLAGEPYNEQFF
.,TRBJ1-5,TRBV4-1,.,TGCGCCAGCAGCCCGACGGAGCATAGCAATCAGCCCCAGCATTTT,CASSPTEHSNQPQHF
.,TRBJ1-4,TRBV5-1,.,TGCGCCAGCAGCCAGAGGGTTAGGAATGAAAAACTGTTTTTT,CASSQRVRNEKLFF
.,TRBJ2-2,TRBV5-1,TRBD2,TGCGCCAGCAGCATCCTAGCGGGGGGGCCCCACGGGGAGCTGTTTTTT,CASSILAGGPHGELFF
.,TRBJ1-4,TRBV7-8,TRBD1,TGTGCCAGCAGCCATCACAGGGGGCGGAGTAATGAAAAACTGTTTTTT,CASSHHRGRSNEKLFF